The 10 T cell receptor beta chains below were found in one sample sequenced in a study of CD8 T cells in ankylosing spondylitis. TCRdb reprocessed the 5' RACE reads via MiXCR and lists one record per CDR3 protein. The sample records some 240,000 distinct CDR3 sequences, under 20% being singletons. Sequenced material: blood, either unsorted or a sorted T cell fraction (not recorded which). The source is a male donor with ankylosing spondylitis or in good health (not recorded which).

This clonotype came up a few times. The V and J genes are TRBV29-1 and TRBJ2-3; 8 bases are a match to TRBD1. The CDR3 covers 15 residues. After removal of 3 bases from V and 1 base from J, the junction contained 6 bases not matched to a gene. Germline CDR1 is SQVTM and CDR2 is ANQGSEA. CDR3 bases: TGCAGCGTTGACGGGACAGGAGGGGGCACAGATACGCAGTATTTT. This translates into CSVDGTGGGTDTQYF.

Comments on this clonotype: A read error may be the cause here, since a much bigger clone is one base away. The CDR3: CASSPGTGHNEQFF. The CDR3 nucleotides read TGTGCCAGCAGCCCCGGGACAGGGCACAATGAGCAGTTCTTC. This chain uses TRBV6-1 with TRBJ2-1; 9 positions match TRBD1. In germline, CDR1 is MNHNS, CDR2 SASEGT. Trimming took 6 bases from V and 5 from J; bases not matched to a gene: 5. This CDR3 spans 14 amino acids.

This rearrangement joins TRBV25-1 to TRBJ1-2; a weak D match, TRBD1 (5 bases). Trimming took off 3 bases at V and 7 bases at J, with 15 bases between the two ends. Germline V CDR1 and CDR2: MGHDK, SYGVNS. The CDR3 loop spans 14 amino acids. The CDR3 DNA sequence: TGTGCCAGCAGTGAGGGGGGGGAGTTGCGTGGCTACACCTTC. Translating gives CASSEGGELRGYTF.

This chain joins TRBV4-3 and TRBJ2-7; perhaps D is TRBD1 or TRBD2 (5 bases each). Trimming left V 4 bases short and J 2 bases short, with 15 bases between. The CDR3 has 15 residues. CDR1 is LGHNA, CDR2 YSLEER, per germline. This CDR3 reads CASSPHRDGAYEQYF. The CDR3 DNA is TGCGCCAGCAGCCCACACCGGGACGGGGCCTACGAGCAGTACTTC.

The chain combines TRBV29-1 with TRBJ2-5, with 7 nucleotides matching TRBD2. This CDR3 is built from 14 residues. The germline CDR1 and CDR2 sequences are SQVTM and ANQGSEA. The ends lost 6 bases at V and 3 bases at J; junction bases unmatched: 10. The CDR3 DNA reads TGCAGCGTGCGCCCGGCGGGGGAGGAAGAGACCCAGTACTTC. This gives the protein CSVRPAGEEETQYF.

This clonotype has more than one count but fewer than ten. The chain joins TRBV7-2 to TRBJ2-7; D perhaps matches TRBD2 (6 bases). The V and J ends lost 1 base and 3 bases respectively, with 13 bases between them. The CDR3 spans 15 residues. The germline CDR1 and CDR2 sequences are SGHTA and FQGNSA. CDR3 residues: CASSLEVSGNYEQYF. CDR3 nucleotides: TGTGCCAGCAGCTTAGAGGTTAGCGGAAACTACGAGCAGTACTTC.

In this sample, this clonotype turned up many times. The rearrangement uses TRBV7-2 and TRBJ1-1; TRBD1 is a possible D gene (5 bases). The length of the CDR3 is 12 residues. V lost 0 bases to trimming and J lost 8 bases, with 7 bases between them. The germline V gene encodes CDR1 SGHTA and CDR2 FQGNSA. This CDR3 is CASSLAGEEAFF. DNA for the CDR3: TGTGCCAGCAGCTTAGCGGGGGAGGAAGCTTTCTTT.

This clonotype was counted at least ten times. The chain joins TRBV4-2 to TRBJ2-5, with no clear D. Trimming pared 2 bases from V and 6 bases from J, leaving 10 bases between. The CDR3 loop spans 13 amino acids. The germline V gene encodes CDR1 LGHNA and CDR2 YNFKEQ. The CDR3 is CASSQPYTKTQYF. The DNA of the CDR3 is TGTGCCAGCAGCCAACCCTACACGAAGACCCAGTACTTC.

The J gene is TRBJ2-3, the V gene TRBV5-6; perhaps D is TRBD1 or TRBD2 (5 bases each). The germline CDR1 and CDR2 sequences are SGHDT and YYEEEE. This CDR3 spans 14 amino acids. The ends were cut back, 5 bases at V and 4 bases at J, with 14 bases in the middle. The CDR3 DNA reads TGTGCCAGCAGGGGGAGCAGGGTAGCAGATACGCAGTATTTT. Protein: CASRGSRVADTQYF.

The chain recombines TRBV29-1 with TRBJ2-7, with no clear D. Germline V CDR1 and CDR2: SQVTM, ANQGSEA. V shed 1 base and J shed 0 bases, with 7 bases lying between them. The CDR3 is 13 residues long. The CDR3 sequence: CSVEASSSYEQYF. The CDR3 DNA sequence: TGCAGCGTTGAAGCGAGCAGCTCCTACGAGCAGTACTTC.